The 26 T cell receptor beta chains given below trace back to one sample, sequenced in a study of blood T cell repertoires in COVID-19. The protocol was immunoSEQ multiplex PCR, while the TCRdb copy is restricted to in-frame clones and leaves out a portion. Seen here are some 200,000 clones, approximately 78% observed once, and the top ten hold about 10%. The sample taken for sequencing was peripheral blood. These receptors were collected from a woman over 75 with acute or convalescent COVID-19.

V is TRBV6-5 and J is TRBJ2-4; 11 bases align to TRBD1. V was pared by 10 bases and J by 13 bases, with 9 bases of the junction left unmatched. The CDR3 sequence is 12 residues long. CDR1 and CDR2 from the germline V gene are MNHEY and SVGAGI. DNA for the CDR3: TGTGCCACCCTGGGACAGGGGGGAAGCCAGTACTTC. Protein: CATLGQGGSQYF.

This chain uses TRBV6-5 with TRBJ2-1; 9 bases are shared with TRBD2. Germline CDR1 is MNHEY and CDR2 is SVGAGI. The V segment lost 8 bases and the J segment 3 bases; nucleotides outside the gene matches: 5. This CDR3 contains 14 residues. This CDR3 is CASQRGALYNEQFF. The CDR3 region has the DNA TGTGCCAGCCAGCGGGGGGCGCTCTACAATGAGCAGTTCTTC.

The chain links TRBV11-2 to TRBJ2-3, with a weak D call TRBD2 (5 bases). The germline V gene encodes CDR1 SGHAT and CDR2 FQNNGV. The CDR3 has 14 residues. With 5 bases removed from V and 6 bases from J, the gap between germline ends came to 15 bases. This chain's CDR3 is CASSRGVQPDTQYF. The CDR3, as DNA: TGTGCCAGCAGCCGGGGTGTTCAGCCTGATACGCAGTATTTT.

The CDR3 is CASSVAPLAGVDTQYF. The DNA of the CDR3 is TGTGCCAGCAGCGTAGCTCCCCTAGCGGGGGTGGATACGCAGTATTTT. The rearrangement joins TRBV9 to TRBJ2-3; 10 nucleotides line up with TRBD2. CDR3 length: 16 amino acids. V lost 0 bases, J lost 6 bases, and 7 bases stayed unmatched. Germline V lookup: CDR1 SGDLS, CDR2 YYNGEE.

The genes are TRBV5-1 and TRBJ2-3; 11 nucleotides agree with TRBD2. CDR1 and CDR2 (germline): SGHRS, YFSETQ. The CDR3 is 15 residues long. The V and J ends lost 4 bases and 4 bases, in that order; junction bases with no gene match: 5. CDR3 sequence reads: CASSDTSGGPDTQYF. DNA for the CDR3: TGCGCCAGCAGCGATACTAGCGGGGGACCAGATACGCAGTATTTT.

This rearrangement joins TRBV10-3 to TRBJ2-5, with 11 bases aligning to TRBD1. The length of the CDR3 is 17 residues. With V trimmed by 3 bases and J by 5 bases, 11 bases remained unmatched. Germline V gene lookup returns CDR1 ENHRY and CDR2 SYGVKD. CDR3 in amino acids: CAISDGTGTGGAETQYF. In nucleotides, the CDR3 is TGTGCCATCAGTGACGGGACCGGGACAGGGGGGGCGGAGACCCAGTACTTC.

V and J are TRBV30 and TRBJ1-2; maybe TRBD1 (5 bases). The germline gives CDR1 GTSNPN, CDR2 SVGIG (reference sequence). The V gene lost 4 bases and the J gene lost 2 bases, with 20 bases spanning the gap. The CDR3 has 16 amino acids. The CDR3 nucleotides read TGTGCCTGGATTCAGTCATATACCAGGGTGAACTATGGCTACACCTTC. Protein sequence: CAWIQSYTRVNYGYTF.

This chain uses TRBV28 with TRBJ2-6; 7 bases line up with TRBD1. Trimming at V came to 10 bases and at J to 0 bases, leaving 9 bases not matched to a gene. This CDR3 has 16 residues. Germline V CDR1 and CDR2: MDHEN, SYDVKM. CDR3 region: CATTGVVHSGANVLTF. Here the CDR3 DNA reads TGTGCCACTACAGGGGTAGTACACTCTGGGGCCAACGTCCTGACTTTC.

This sequence joins TRBV19 and TRBJ1-1, with a weak D call TRBD1 (5 bases). Deletions cut 9 bases from V and 6 bases from J, with 29 bases between. The CDR3 runs 17 residues. Germline CDR1 and CDR2: LNHDA and SQIVND (reference sequence). The DNA for the CDR3 is TGTGCCAGCCTTAATGTAGGTAGGGGAATCGCGTCCGCTGAAGCTTTCTTT. As protein: CASLNVGRGIASAEAFF.

The chain carries TRBV4-3 and TRBJ2-5; 9 bases are shared with TRBD1. This CDR3 contains 15 residues. With V trimmed by 1 base and J by 5 bases, 5 bases remained unmatched. The germline V gene has CDR1 LGHNA and CDR2 YSLEER. CDR3 protein: CASSQGDRVWETQYF. CDR3 nucleotide sequence: TGCGCCAGCAGCCAAGGGGACAGGGTCTGGGAGACCCAGTACTTC.

CDR3 sequence (DNA): TGTGCCATCAGTAGGGGGACCCCCCTGACCAACACTGAAGCTTTCTTT. Translation gives CAISRGTPLTNTEAFF. The gene calls are TRBV10-3 and TRBJ1-1, with a tentative D call TRBD1 (6 bases). Germline-derived CDR1 and CDR2 are ENHRY and SYGVKD. This CDR3 is 16 amino acids long. V lost 5 bases and J lost 2, with 18 bases in between.

The rearrangement links TRBV18 to TRBJ2-3, with 7 nucleotides matching TRBD1. The CDR3 is 14 residues long. Germline V gene lookup returns CDR1 KGHSH and CDR2 LQKENI. Trimming at V came to 5 bases and at J to 4 bases, leaving 6 bases not matched to a gene. The CDR3 nucleotides are TGTGCCAGCTCAACCGACAGGGTCTCAGATACGCAGTATTTT. Amino acids: CASSTDRVSDTQYF.

V and J are TRBV28 and TRBJ1-5, with no clear D. V was pared by 7 bases and J by 3 bases, with 13 bases between. From germline, CDR1 is MDHEN and CDR2 SYDVKM. This CDR3 is built from 14 residues. CDR3 in amino acids: CASIGPGFNQPQHF. CDR3 nucleotides: TGTGCCAGCATTGGTCCAGGTTTCAATCAGCCCCAGCATTTT.

The V call is TRBV20-1, the J call TRBJ1-1, with D possibly matching TRBD1 (5 bases). The CDR3 totals 11 residues. CDR1 is DFQATT and CDR2 is SNEGSKA in the germline V gene (reference sequence). Trimming shortened V by 5 bases and J by 6 bases, and 10 bases separated the two germline ends. The chain's CDR3 is CSAQEGAEAFF. The CDR3 nucleotides read TGCAGTGCTCAAGAAGGGGCTGAAGCTTTCTTT.

J is TRBJ2-3 and V is TRBV7-2; D gene ambiguous. Trimming left V 1 base short and J 0 bases short, with 14 bases between. Germline CDR1 and CDR2: SGHTA and FQGNSA. The CDR3 extends over 17 amino acids. The CDR3 bases are TGTGCCAGCAGCTTAGATGCGGCAGCGTCTAGCACAGATACGCAGTATTTT. This sequence encodes CASSLDAAASSTDTQYF. Filled out from reference TRBV7-2 and TRBJ2-3, the complete variable domain reads GAGVSQSPSNKVTEKGKDVELRCDPISGHTALYWYRQSLGQGLEFLIYFQGNSAPDKSGLPSDRFSAERTGGSVSTLTIQRTQQEDSAVYLCASSLDAAASSTDTQYFGPGTRLTVL.

J is TRBJ1-6 and V is TRBV9; D is uncertain. V was clipped by 1 base and J by 7 bases, with 6 bases between them. The CDR3 is 13 residues long. Germline CDR1 and CDR2: SGDLS and YYNGEE. CDR3 sequence reads: CASSVSLNSPLHF. CDR3 in DNA: TGTGCCAGCAGCGTAAGCCTCAATTCACCCCTCCACTTT.

This clone turned up a few times. V gene TRBV29-1 combines with J gene TRBJ1-4; TRBD1 matches 9 bases. The CDR3 spans 14 residues. Germline trimming cut 5 bases from V and 7 bases from J; bases unmatched to any gene: 8. Germline CDR1 and CDR2: SQVTM and ANQGSEA. CDR3: CSVRVDRGGEKLFF. CDR3 in DNA: TGCAGCGTTCGCGTCGACAGGGGGGGTGAAAAACTGTTTTTT.

The chain joins TRBV4-3 to TRBJ1-4, with D hard to call. The CDR3 has 16 amino acids. V gave up 0 bases and J gave up 8 bases, with 16 bases separating them. Germline V gives CDR1 LGHNA, CDR2 YSLEER. CDR3 sequence: CASSQDRSEGGEKLFF. As DNA, the CDR3 is TGCGCCAGCAGCCAAGATCGGAGTGAGGGTGGGGAAAAACTGTTTTTT.

Only a few counts were recorded for this clone. This chain joins TRBV5-5 and TRBJ2-1; 7 bases are a match to TRBD1. The CDR3 is 14 amino acids. Per the germline V gene, CDR1 is SGHKS and CDR2 is YYEKEE (reference sequence). J was trimmed by 4 bases and V by 3 bases; bases with no gene match: 4. CDR3 in amino acids: CASSSGQVYNEQFF. The CDR3 DNA is TGTGCCAGCAGCTCCGGACAGGTTTACAATGAGCAGTTCTTC.

This chain links TRBV6-5 with TRBJ2-7; D is perhaps TRBD1 (6 bases). CDR1 is MNHEY and CDR2 is SVGAGI in the germline V gene. The CDR3 consists of 13 residues. Trimming removed 7 bases from V and 5 bases from J, with 15 bases in between. The CDR3 DNA reads TGTGCCAGCAAAGAAACAGGGTCCCACGAGCAGTACTTC. Translated: CASKETGSHEQYF.

DNA for the CDR3: TGTGCCAGCAGCTCACCGACAGGGTCAGAGACCCAGTACTTC. Translated, it gives CASSSPTGSETQYF. The J gene is TRBJ2-5, the V gene TRBV5-4; 7 nucleotides align to TRBD1. V shed 3 bases and J 4 bases; nucleotides not matched to a gene: 6. CDR1 is SGHNT, CDR2 YYREEE, per germline (reference sequence). This CDR3 spans 14 amino acids.

This clone was counted between two and nine times. CDR3 nucleotide sequence: TGTGCCAGCAGCTTAGGACTAGCGGGCCAAGAGACCCAGTACTTC. As protein: CASSLGLAGQETQYF. The genes are TRBV11-3 and TRBJ2-5; 10 nucleotides match TRBD2. The germline V gene encodes CDR1 SGHNT and CDR2 YENEEA. CDR3 length equals 15 residues. Trimming cost V 1 base and J 1 base; bases outside gene matches: 0. Based on the CDR3 plus reference TRBV11-3 and TRBJ2-5, the full variable domain is EAGVVQSPRYKIIEKKQPVAFWCNPISGHNTLYWYLQNLGQGPELLIRYENEEAVDDSQLPKDRFSAERLKGVDSTLKIQPAELGDSAVYLCASSLGLAGQETQYFGPGTRLLVL.

V is TRBV19 and J is TRBJ2-7; perhaps TRBD1 as D (6 bases). Trimming left V 5 bases short and J 3 bases short, with 8 bases between. The CDR3 length is 12 residues. Germline loops: CDR1 LNHDA, CDR2 SQIVND (reference sequence). This CDR3 is CASSEQGYEQYF. CDR3 nucleotide sequence: TGTGCCAGTAGTGAACAGGGCTACGAGCAGTACTTC.

The chain couples TRBV27 to TRBJ1-5; D uncertain. Germline CDR1 is MNHEY and CDR2 is SMNVEV (reference sequence). V was shortened by 6 bases and J by 6 bases, with 12 bases between the two germline ends. CDR3 length equals 13 residues. The CDR3 loop is CASSLSGSQPQHF. CDR3 nucleotide sequence: TGTGCCAGCAGCTTGTCGGGGAGTCAGCCCCAGCATTTT.

This chain joins TRBV7-8 and TRBJ1-2, with TRBD1 identical over 8 bases. The CDR3 is 15 residues long. The V gene's germline CDR1 is SGHVS and CDR2 FQNEAQ. V was clipped by 2 bases and J by 0 bases; unmatched bases: 2. Written as DNA, the CDR3 is TGTGCCAGCAGCTTACTACAGGGGGCTAACTATGGCTACACCTTC. This translates into CASSLLQGANYGYTF.

The chain carries TRBV3-1 (or the pseudogene TRBV3-2) and TRBJ2-1; 11 bases fit TRBD1. CDR1 and CDR2 from the germline V gene are LGHDT and YNNKEL (reference sequence). The V gene end was trimmed by 0 bases and the J gene end by 4 bases; junction bases not matched to a gene: 5. The CDR3 length is 17 residues. CDR3 amino acids: CASSQDLGTGGYNEQFF. The CDR3 region has the DNA TGTGCCAGCAGCCAAGACCTCGGGACAGGGGGTTACAATGAGCAGTTCTTC.